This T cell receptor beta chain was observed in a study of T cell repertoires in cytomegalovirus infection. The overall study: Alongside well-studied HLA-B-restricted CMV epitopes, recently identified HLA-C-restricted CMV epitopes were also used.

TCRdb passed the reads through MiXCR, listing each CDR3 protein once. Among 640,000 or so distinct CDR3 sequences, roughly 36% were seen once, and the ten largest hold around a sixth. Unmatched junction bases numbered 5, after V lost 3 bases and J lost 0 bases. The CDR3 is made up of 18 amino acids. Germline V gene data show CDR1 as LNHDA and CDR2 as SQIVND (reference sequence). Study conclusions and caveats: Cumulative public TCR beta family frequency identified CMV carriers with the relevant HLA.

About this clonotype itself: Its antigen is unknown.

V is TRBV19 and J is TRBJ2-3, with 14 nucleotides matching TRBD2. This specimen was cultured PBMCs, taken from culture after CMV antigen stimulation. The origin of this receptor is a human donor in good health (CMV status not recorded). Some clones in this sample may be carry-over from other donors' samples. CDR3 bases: TGTGCCAGTAGTATTCGACTAGCGGGGGGGGTAAGCACAGATACGCAGTATTTT. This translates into CASSIRLAGGVSTDTQYF. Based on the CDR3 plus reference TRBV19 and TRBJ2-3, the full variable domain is DGGITQSPKYLFRKEGQNVTLSCEQNLNHDAMYWYRQDPGQGLRLIYYSQIVNDFQKGDIAEGYSVSREKKESFPLTVTSAQKNPTAFYLCASSIRLAGGVSTDTQYFGPGTRLTVL.